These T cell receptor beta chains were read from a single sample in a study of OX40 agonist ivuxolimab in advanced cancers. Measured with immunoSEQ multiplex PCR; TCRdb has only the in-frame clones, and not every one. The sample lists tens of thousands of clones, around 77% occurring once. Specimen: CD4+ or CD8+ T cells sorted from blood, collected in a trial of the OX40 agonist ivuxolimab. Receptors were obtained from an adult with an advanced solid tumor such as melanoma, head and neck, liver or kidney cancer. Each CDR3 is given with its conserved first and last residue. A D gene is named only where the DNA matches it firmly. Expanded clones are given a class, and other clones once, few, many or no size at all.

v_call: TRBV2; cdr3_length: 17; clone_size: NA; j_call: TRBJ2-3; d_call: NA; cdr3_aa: CASSELYTGIGSDTQYF; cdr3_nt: TGTGCCAGCAGTGAGTTGTATACAGGGATCGGTTCAGATACGCAGTATTTT
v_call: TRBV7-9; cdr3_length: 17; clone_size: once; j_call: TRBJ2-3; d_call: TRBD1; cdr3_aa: CASSLSIGQGWTDTQYF; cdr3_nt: TGTGCCAGCAGCTTATCGATAGGACAGGGTTGGACAGATACGCAGTATTTT
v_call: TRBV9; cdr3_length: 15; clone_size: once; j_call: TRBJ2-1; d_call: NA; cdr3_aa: CASSVAIAAENEQFF; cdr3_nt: TGTGCCAGCAGCGTAGCCATAGCGGCCGAAAATGAGCAGTTCTTC
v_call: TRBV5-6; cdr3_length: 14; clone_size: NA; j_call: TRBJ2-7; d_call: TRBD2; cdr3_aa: CASSLAGGAYEQYF; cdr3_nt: TGTGCCAGCAGCTTAGCGGGAGGGGCGTACGAGCAGTACTTC
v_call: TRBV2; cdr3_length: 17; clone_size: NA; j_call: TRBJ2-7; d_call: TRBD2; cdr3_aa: CASSESGLAGRLYEQYF; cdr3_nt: TGTGCCAGCAGTGAATCCGGACTAGCGGGCCGCCTCTACGAGCAGTACTTC
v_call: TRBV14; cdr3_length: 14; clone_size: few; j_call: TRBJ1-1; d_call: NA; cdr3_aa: CASSQWTVGTEAFF; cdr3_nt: TGTGCCAGCAGCCAGTGGACAGTCGGGACTGAAGCTTTCTTT
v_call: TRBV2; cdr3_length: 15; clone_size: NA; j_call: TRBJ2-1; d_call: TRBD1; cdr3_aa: CASSALQGVYNEQFF; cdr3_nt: TGTGCCAGCAGTGCCCTACAGGGGGTGTACAATGAGCAGTTCTTC
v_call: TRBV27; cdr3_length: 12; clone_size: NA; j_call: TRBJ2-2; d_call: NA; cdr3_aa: CASSTNTGELFF; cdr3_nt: TGTGCCAGCAGTACCAACACCGGGGAGCTGTTTTTT
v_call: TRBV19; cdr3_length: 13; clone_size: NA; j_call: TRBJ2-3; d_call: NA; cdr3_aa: CASSIVAGDTQYF; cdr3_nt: TGTGCCAGTAGTATCGTTGCGGGAGATACGCAGTATTTT
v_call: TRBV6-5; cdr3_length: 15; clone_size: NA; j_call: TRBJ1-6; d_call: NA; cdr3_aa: CASSYSGEGNSPLHF; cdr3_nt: TGTGCCAGCAGTTACTCAGGGGAGGGGAATTCACCCCTCCACTTT
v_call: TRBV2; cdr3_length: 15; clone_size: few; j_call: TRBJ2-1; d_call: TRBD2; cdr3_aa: CASRATSGTPIEQFF; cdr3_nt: TGTGCCAGCAGAGCAACTAGCGGGACTCCGATTGAGCAGTTCTTC
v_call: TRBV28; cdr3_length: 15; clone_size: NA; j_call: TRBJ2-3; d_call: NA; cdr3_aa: CASSPRTDYTDTQYF; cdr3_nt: TGTGCCAGCAGTCCCCGGACGGATTACACAGATACGCAGTATTTT
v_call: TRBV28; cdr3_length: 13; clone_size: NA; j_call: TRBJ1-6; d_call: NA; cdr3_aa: CASSSWDNSPLHF; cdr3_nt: TGTGCCAGCAGTTCATGGGATAATTCACCCCTCCACTTT
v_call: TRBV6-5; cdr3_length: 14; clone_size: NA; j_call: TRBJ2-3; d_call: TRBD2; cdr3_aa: CASSLAGATDTQYF; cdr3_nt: TGTGCCAGCAGTCTAGCGGGGGCCACAGATACGCAGTATTTT
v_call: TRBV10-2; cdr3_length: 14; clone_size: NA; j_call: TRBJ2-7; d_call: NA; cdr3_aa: CASSPTRGVREQYF; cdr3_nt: TGCGCCAGCAGCCCCACTAGGGGGGTACGTGAGCAGTACTTC
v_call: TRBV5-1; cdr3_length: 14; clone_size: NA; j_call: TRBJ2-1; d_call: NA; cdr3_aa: CASSLGLGANEQFF; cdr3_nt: TGCGCCAGCAGCTTGGGGCTAGGCGCTAATGAGCAGTTCTTC
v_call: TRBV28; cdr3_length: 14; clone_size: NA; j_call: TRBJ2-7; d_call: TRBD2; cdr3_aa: CASNWGGSAAEQYF; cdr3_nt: TGTGCCAGCAACTGGGGGGGTTCAGCAGCCGAGCAGTACTTC
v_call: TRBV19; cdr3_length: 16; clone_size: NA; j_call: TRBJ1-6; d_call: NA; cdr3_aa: CASSISSVVGNSPLHF; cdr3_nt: TGTGCCAGTAGTATATCGTCGGTCGTCGGGAATTCACCCCTCCACTTT
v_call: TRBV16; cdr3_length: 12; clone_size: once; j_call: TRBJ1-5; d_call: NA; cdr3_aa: CASRQVGQPQHF; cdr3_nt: TGTGCCAGCAGACAGGTGGGGCAGCCCCAGCATTTT
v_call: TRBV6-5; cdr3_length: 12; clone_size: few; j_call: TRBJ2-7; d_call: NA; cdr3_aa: CASSLSGYEQYF; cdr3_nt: TGTGCCAGCAGCCTTTCGGGCTACGAGCAGTACTTC
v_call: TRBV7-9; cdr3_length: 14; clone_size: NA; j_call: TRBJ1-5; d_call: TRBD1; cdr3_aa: CASSLGQGTQPQHF; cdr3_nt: TGTGCCAGCAGCCTCGGACAGGGCACTCAGCCCCAGCATTTT
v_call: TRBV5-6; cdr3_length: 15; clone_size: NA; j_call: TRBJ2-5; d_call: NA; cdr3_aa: CASSLGEWVGETQYF; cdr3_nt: TGTGCCAGCAGCTTGGGAGAATGGGTGGGGGAGACCCAGTACTTC
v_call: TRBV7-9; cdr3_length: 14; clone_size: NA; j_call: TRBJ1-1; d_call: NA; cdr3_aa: CASTEGGPNTEAFF; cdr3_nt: TGTGCCAGCACCGAGGGGGGGCCGAACACTGAAGCTTTCTTT
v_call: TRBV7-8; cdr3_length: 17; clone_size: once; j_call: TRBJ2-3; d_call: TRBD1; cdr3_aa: CASFRTGGFIFVDTQYF; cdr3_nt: TGTGCCAGCTTCCGCACAGGGGGCTTCATCTTCGTGGATACGCAGTATTTT
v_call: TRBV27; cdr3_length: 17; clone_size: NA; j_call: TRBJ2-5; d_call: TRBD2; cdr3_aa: CASSLTTSGGLGETQYF; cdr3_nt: TGTGCCAGCAGTTTAACGACTAGCGGGGGGTTAGGGGAGACCCAGTACTTC
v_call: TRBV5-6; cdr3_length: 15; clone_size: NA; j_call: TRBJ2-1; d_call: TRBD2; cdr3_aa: CASSLWSSGYNEQFF; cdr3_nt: TGTGCCAGCAGCTTGTGGTCTAGCGGGTACAATGAGCAGTTCTTC
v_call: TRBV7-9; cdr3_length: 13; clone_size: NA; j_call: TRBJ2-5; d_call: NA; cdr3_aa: CASSWTRTETQYF; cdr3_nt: TGTGCCAGCAGCTGGACTCGGACGGAGACCCAGTACTTC
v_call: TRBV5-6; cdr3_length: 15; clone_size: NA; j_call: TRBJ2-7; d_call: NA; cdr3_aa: CASSLVGSGDYEQYF; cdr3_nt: TGTGCCAGCAGCTTGGTCGGTAGCGGAGATTACGAGCAGTACTTC
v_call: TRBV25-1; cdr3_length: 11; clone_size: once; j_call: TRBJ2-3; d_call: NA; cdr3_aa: CASTLSDTQYF; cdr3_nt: TGTGCCAGCACGCTTTCAGATACGCAGTATTTT
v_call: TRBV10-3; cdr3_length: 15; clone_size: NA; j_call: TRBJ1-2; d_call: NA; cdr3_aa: CAISDEDSLNYGYTF; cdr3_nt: TGTGCCATCAGTGATGAGGACAGTCTTAACTATGGCTACACCTTC
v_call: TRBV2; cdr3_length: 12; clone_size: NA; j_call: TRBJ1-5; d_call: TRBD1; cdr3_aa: CASSTGGQPQHF; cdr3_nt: TGTGCCAGCAGTACAGGGGGTCAGCCCCAGCATTTT
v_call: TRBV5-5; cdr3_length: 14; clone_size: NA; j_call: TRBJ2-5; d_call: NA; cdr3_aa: CASSLGWGQETQYF; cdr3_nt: TGTGCCAGCAGCTTGGGGTGGGGTCAAGAGACCCAGTACTTC
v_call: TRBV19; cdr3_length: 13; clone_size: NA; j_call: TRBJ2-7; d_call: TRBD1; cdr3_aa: CASRTSGGYEQYF; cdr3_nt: TGTGCCAGTAGGACCTCAGGGGGCTACGAGCAGTACTTC
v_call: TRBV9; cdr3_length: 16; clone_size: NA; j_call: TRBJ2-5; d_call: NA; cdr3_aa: CASSVGHRATQETQYF; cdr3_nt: TGTGCCAGCAGCGTAGGACACAGGGCGACCCAAGAGACCCAGTACTTC
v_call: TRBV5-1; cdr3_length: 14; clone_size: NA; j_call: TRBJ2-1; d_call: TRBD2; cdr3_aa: CASSFGMGLNEQFF; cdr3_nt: TGCGCCAGCAGCTTCGGCATGGGACTAAATGAGCAGTTCTTC
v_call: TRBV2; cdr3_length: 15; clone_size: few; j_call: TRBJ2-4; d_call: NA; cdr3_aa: CASSGSKRTEGIQYF; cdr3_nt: TGTGCCAGCAGTGGGTCGAAAAGGACGGAGGGCATTCAGTACTTC
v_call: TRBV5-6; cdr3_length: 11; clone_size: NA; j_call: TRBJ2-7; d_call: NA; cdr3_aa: CASSLENEQYF; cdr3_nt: TGTGCCAGCAGCTTGGAAAACGAGCAGTACTTC
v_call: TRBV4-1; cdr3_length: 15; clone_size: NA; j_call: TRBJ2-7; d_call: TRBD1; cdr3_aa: CASSKGTGEYYEQYF; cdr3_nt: TGCGCCAGCAGCAAAGGGACAGGGGAATACTACGAGCAGTACTTC
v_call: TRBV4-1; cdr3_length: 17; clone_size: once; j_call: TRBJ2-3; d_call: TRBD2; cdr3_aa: CASSQRALAGGEDTQYF; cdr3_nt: TGCGCCAGCAGCCAACGAGCACTAGCGGGGGGAGAAGATACGCAGTATTTT
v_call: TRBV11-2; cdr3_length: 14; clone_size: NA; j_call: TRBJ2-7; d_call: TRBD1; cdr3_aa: CASSPSRGWYEQYF; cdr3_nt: TGTGCCAGCAGCCCGAGCAGGGGGTGGTACGAGCAGTACTTC
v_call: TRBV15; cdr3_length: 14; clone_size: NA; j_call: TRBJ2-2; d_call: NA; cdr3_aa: CATSRDSYTGELFF; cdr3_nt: TGTGCCACCAGCAGAGATAGCTACACCGGGGAGCTGTTTTTT
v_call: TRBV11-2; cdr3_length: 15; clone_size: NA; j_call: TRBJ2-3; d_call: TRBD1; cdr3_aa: CASSHTGGYTDTQYF; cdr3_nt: TGTGCCAGCAGCCACACAGGGGGCTACACAGATACGCAGTATTTT
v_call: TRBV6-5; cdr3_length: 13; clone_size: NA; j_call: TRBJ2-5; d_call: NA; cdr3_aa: CASRDGVEETQYF; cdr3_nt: TGTGCCAGCAGAGATGGAGTAGAAGAGACCCAGTACTTC
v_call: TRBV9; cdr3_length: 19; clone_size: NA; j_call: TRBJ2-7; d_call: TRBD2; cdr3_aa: CASSSHPQGLAGATYEQYF; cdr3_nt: TGTGCCAGCAGCAGTCACCCCCAGGGACTAGCGGGGGCAACCTACGAGCAGTACTTC
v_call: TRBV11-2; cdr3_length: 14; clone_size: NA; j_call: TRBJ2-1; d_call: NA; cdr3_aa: CASSLDLPRGKQFF; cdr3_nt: TGTGCCAGCAGCTTAGATCTGCCGAGAGGAAAGCAGTTCTTC
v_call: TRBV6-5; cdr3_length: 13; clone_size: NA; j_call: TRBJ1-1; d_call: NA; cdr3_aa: CASSYFLDTEAFF; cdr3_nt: TGTGCCAGCAGTTACTTTTTAGACACTGAAGCTTTCTTT
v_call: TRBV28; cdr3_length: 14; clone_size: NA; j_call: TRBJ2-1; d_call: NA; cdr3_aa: CASSLWGGGNEQFF; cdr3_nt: TGTGCCAGCAGTTTATGGGGAGGAGGGAATGAGCAGTTCTTC